The clone carrying this T cell receptor (beta chain) turned up a few times. No antigen is known for it. Germline lookup yields CDR1 SGHTA and CDR2 FQGNSA. This CDR3 contains 13 residues. Trimming took 5 bases from V and 4 from J, leaving 11 bases between them. The record originates from a study of cytomegalovirus exposure and HLA in healthy donors. Study-level findings and limits: Whilst most TCR sequences proved rare, a subset of public TCRs occurred across many donors.

Amplification used 60 Vbeta primers and 13 Jbeta primers. Using immunoSEQ multiplex PCR, the repertoire was profiled, and TCRdb retains in-frame clones only, with some absent. The table lists under 95,000 clones, under 9% of them singletons. Sequencing was carried out using PBMCs. This TCR came from a man aged 50 to 60 in good health and CMV-seronegative. The chain has TRBV7-2 and TRBJ1-2, with a possible D match to TRBD1 (5 bases). The DNA for the CDR3 is TGTGCCAGCAGCGGGCCCCAGGGCTATGGCTACACCTTC. It yields the protein CASSGPQGYGYTF.